This T cell receptor beta chain derives from a study of response to subunit inactivated influenza vaccine. Points from the study as a whole: New T cells are recruited in small numbers by each seasonal influenza vaccination, according to the authors' suggestion.

TCRdb itself ran the RT-PCR reads through MiXCR, one entry per CDR3 protein. The sample contains 200,000 to 250,000 distinct CDR3 sequences, 9.5% to 15% of which appear only once. Details on this clonotype: What it binds is unknown.

The junction had 12 bases not matched to a gene; V was cut back by 4 bases and J by 9 bases. Germline-derived CDR1 and CDR2 are LGHNA and YNFKEQ. The length of the CDR3 is 16 residues. This sequence was found in a man aged 50-59 years who received an inactivated influenza vaccine. The sequencing here drew on non-naive T cells sorted from PBMCs, taken approximately 15 days before vaccination. V usage is TRBV4-2 and J usage is TRBJ2-1; 10 bases are shared with TRBD1. CDR3 residues: CASSRDLGQGYREQFF. The DNA of the CDR3 is TGTGCCAGCAGCCGGGACCTGGGACAGGGGTATCGTGAGCAGTTCTTC.